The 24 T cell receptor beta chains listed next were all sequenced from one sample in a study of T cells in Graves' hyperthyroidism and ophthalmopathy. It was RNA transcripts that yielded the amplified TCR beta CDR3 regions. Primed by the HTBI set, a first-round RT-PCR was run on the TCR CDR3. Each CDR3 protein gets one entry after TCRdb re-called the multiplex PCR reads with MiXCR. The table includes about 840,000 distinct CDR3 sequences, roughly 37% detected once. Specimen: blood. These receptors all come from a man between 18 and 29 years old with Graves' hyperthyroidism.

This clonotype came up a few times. The CDR3 region is CASSYRALYEQYF. The CDR3 coding sequence is TGTGCCAGCAGTTACAGGGCCCTCTACGAGCAGTACTTC. The chain combines TRBV2 with TRBJ2-7; tentative D call: TRBD1 (6 bases). With 5 bases removed from V and 3 bases from J, the gap between germline ends came to 11 bases. Germline V CDR1 and CDR2: SNHLY, FYNNEI. CDR3 length: 13 residues.

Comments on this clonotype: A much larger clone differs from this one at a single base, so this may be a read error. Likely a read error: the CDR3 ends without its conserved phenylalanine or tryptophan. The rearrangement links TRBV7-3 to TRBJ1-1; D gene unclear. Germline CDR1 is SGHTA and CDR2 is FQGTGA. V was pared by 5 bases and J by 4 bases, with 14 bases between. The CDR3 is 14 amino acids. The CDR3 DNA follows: TGTGCCAGCAGCAGAAGGATGGAGGGCACTGAAGCTTTCCTT. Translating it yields CASSRRMEGTEAFL.

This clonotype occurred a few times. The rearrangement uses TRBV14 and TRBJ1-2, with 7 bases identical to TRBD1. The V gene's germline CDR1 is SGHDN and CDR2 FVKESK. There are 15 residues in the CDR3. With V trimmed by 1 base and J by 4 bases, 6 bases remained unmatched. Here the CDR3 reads CASSQARGQTYGYTF. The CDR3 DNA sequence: TGTGCCAGCAGCCAAGCCAGGGGACAGACCTATGGCTACACCTTC.

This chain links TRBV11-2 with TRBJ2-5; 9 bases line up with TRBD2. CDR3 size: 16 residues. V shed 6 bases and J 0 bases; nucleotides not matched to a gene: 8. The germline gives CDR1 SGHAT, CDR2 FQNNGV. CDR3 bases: TGTGCCAGCAGACCGACTAGCGGAGCTTACCAAGAGACCCAGTACTTC. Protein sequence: CASRPTSGAYQETQYF.

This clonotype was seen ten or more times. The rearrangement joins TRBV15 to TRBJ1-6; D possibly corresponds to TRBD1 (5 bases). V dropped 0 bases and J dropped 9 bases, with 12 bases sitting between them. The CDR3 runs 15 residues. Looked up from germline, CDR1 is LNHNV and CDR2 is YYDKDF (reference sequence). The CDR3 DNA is TGTGCCACCAGCAGAGATCCGGGTCAGGGTTCACCCCTCCACTTT. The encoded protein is CATSRDPGQGSPLHF.

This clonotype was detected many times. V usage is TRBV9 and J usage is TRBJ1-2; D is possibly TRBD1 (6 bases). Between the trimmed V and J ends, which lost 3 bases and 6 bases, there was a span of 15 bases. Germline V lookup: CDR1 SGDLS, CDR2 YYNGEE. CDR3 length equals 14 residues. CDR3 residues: CASSAGQWQDGYTF. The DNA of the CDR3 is TGTGCCAGCAGCGCCGGACAGTGGCAAGATGGCTACACCTTC.

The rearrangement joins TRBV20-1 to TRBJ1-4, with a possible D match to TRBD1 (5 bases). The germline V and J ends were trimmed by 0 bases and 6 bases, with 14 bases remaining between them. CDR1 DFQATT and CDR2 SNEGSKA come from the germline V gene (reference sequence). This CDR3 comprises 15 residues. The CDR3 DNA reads TGCAGTGCTAGAGATGGGGGGAACCCCGATGAAAAACTGTTTTTT. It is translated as CSARDGGNPDEKLFF.

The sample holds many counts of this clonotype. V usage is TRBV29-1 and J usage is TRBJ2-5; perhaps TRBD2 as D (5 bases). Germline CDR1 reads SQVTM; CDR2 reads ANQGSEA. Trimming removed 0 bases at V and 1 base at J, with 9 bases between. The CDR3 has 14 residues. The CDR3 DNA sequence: TGCAGCGTTGAAGATCGGGAACCCCAAGAGACCCAGTACTTC. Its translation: CSVEDREPQETQYF.

In nucleotides, the CDR3 is TGTGCCAGCAGTCCTCTGACAGCAAACACTGAAGCTTTCTTT. Its translation: CASSPLTANTEAFF. The chain combines TRBV13 with TRBJ1-1; D perhaps matches TRBD1 (5 bases). This CDR3 region has 14 residues. The germline V gene encodes CDR1 PRHDT and CDR2 FYEKMQ (reference sequence). V dropped 6 bases and J dropped 2 bases, with 13 bases sitting between them. Supplemented by reference TRBV13 and TRBJ1-1, the full variable domain reads AAGVIQSPRHLIKEKRETATLKCYPIPRHDTVYWYQQGPGQDPQFLISFYEKMQSDKGSIPDRFSAQQFSDYHSELNMSSLELGDSALYFCASSPLTANTEAFFGQGTRLTVV.

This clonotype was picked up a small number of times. The CDR3 loop reads CASIKLNTEAFF. The CDR3 DNA follows: TGTGCCAGCATTAAATTGAACACTGAAGCTTTCTTT. The rearrangement links TRBV7-9 to TRBJ1-1; D remains unclear. The CDR3 spans 12 residues. V was cut by 7 bases and J by 0 bases, with 6 bases left in between. From germline, CDR1 is SEHNR and CDR2 FQNEAQ (reference sequence). Full variable domain (missing parts from reference TRBV7-9 and TRBJ1-1): DTGVSQNPRHKITKRGQNVTFRCDPISEHNRLYWYRQTLGQGPEFLTYFQNEAQLEKSRLLSDRFSAERPKGSFSTLEIQRTEQGDSAMYLCASIKLNTEAFFGQGTRLTVV.

CDR3 DNA: TGCGCCAGCAGCTATCAGCGTAGTGGGGCGAGCACTGAAGCTTTCTTT. Amino acids: CASSYQRSGASTEAFF. This chain connects TRBV5-1 to TRBJ1-1, with a possible D match to TRBD1 (5 bases). CDR3 length: 16 amino acids. CDR1 is SGHRS and CDR2 is YFSETQ in the germline V gene. The V end lost 3 bases, the J end lost 4 bases, and 19 bases lay between the germline ends.

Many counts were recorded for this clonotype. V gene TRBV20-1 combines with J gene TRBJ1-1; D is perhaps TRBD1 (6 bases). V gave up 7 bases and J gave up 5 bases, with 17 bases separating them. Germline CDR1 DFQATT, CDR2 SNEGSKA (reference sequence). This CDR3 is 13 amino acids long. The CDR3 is CSGDRGAKTEAFF. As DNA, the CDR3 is TGCAGTGGGGATAGGGGGGCGAAGACTGAAGCTTTCTTT.

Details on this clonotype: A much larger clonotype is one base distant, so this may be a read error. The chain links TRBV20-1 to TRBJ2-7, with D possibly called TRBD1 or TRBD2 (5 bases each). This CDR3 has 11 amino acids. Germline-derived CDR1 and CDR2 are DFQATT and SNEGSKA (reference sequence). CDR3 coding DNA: TGCAGTACTAGAGGGGAAGATGAGCAGTACTTC. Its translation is CSTRGEDEQYF.

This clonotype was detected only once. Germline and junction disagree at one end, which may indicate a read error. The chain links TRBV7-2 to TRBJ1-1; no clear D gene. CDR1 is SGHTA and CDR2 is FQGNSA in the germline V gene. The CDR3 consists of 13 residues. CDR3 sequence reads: CASSLGMVPEALF. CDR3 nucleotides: TGTGCCAGCAGCTTAGGTATGGTGCCTGAAGCTCTCTTT.

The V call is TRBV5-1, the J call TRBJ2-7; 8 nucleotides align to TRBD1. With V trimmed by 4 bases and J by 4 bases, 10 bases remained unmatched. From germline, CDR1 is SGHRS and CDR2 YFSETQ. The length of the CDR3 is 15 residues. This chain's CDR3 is CASSPGQGSPYEQYF. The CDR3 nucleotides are TGCGCCAGCAGCCCAGGACAGGGTTCGCCTTACGAGCAGTACTTC.

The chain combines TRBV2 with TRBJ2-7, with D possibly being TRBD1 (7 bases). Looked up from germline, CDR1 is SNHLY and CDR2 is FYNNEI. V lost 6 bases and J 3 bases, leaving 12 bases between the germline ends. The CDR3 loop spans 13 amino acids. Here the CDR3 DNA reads TGTGCCAGCAGGGAGGGACAGAGCTACGAGCAGTACTTC. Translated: CASREGQSYEQYF.

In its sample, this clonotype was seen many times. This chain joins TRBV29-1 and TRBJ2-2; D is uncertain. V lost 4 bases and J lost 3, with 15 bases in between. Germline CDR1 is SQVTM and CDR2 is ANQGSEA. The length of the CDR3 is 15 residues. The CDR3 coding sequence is TGCAGCGTTGCCAGGTCAGACCGAGACACCGGGGAGCTGTTTTTT. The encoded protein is CSVARSDRDTGELFF.

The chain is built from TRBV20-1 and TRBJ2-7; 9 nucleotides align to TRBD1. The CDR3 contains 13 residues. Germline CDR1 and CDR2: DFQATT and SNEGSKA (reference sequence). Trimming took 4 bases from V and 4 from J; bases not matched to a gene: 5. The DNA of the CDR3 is TGCAGTGCTAACCGGGACAGGGCGTACGAGCAGTACTTC. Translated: CSANRDRAYEQYF.

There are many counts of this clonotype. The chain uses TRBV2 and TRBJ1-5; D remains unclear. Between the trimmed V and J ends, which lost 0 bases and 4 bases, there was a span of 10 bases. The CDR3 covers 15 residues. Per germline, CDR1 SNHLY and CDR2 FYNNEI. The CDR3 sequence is CASSEAPGGNQPQHF. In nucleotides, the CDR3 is TGTGCCAGCAGTGAAGCGCCAGGTGGGAATCAGCCCCAGCATTTT.

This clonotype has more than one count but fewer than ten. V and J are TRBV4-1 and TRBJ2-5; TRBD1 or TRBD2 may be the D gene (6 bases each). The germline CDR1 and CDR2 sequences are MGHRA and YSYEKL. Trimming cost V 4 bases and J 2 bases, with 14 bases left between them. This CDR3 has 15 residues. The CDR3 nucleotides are TGCGCCAGCAGCCCCCCGGGGGCAGAGCAAGAGACCCAGTACTTC. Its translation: CASSPPGAEQETQYF.

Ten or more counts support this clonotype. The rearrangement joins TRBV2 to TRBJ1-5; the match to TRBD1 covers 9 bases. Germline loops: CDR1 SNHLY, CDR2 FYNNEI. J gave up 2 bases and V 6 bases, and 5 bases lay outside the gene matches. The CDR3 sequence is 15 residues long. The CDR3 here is CASRSRTGGNQPQHF. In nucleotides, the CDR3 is TGTGCCAGCAGGTCACGGACAGGGGGCAATCAGCCCCAGCATTTT.

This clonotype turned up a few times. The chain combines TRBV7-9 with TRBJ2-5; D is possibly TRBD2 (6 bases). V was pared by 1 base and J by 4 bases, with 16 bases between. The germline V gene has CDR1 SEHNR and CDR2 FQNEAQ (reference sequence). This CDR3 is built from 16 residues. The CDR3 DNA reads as TGTGCCAGCAGCTTAGGGGTTGGACCCGGGGGAGAGACCCAGTACTTC. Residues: CASSLGVGPGGETQYF.

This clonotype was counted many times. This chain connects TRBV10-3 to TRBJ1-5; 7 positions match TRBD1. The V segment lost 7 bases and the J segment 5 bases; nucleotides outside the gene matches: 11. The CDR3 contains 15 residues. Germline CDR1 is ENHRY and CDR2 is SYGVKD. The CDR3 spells CAITIPGQSYQPQHF. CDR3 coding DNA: TGTGCCATCACCATTCCGGGACAGTCTTATCAGCCCCAGCATTTT.

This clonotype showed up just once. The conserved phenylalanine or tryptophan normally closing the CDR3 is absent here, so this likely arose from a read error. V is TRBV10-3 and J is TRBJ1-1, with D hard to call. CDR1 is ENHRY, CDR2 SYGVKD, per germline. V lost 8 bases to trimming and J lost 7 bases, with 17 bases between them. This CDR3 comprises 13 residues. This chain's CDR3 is CAIGPSVALEAFL. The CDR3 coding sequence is TGTGCCATCGGTCCCTCAGTTGCTCTTGAAGCTTTCCTT.